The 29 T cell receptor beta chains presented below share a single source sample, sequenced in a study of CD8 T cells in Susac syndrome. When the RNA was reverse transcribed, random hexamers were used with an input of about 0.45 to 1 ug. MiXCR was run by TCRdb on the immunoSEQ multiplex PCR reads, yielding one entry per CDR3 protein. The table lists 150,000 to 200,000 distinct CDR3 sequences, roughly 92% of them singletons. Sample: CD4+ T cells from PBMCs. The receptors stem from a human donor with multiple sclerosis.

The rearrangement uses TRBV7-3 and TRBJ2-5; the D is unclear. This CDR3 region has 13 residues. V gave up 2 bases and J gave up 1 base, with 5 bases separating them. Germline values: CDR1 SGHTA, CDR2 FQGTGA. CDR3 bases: TGTGCCAGCAGCTTATACGGCCAAGAGACCCAGTACTTC. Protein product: CASSLYGQETQYF.

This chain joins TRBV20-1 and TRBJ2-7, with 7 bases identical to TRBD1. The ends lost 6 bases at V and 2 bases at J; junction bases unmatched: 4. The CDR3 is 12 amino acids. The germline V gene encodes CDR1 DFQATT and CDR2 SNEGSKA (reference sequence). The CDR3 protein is CSAGTDTYEQYF. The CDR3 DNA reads TGCAGTGCGGGGACAGACACCTACGAGCAGTACTTC.

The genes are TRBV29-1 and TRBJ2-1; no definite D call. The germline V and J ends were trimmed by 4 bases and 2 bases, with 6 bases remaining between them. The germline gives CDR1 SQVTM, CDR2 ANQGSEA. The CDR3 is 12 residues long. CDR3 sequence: CSVVKPYNEQFF. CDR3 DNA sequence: TGCAGCGTTGTCAAGCCCTACAATGAGCAGTTCTTC.

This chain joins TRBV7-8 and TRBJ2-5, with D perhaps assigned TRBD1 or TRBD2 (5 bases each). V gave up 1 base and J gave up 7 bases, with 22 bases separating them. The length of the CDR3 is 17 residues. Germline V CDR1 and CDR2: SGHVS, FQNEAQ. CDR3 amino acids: CASSLVPGDGALGTQYF. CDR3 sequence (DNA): TGTGCCAGCAGCTTAGTTCCTGGGGACGGGGCCTTGGGGACCCAGTACTTC.

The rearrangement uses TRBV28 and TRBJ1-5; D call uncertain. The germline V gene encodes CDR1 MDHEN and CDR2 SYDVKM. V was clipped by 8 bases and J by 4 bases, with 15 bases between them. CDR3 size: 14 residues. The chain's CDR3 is CASEGTAQNQPQHF. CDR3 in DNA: TGTGCCAGCGAGGGTACAGCTCAAAATCAGCCCCAGCATTTT.

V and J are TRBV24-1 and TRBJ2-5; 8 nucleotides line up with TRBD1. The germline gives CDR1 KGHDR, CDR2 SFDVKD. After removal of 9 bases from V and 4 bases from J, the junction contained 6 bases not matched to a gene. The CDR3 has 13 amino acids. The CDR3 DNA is TGTGCCACCGCAGGGGGCGGCGGAGAGACCCAGTACTTC. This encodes CATAGGGGETQYF.

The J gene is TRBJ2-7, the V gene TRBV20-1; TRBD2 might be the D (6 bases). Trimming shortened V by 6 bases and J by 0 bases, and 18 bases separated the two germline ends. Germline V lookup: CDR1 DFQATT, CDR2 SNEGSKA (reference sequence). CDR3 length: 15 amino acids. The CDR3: CSALPTGETSYEQYF. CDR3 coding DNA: TGCAGTGCCCTACCGACGGGGGAAACCTCCTACGAGCAGTACTTC.

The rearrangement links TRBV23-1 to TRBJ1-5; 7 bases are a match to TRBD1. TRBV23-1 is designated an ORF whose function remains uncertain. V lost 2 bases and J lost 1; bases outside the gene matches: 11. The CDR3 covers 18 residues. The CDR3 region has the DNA TGCGCCAGCAGTCAAAGTTGCAGGGACAGAGGGAGCAATCAGCCCCAGCATTTT. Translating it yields CASSQSCRDRGSNQPQHF.

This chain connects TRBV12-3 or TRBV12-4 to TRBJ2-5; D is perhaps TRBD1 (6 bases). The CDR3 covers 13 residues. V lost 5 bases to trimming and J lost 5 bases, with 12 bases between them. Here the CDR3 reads CASSTGLRETQYF. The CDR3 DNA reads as TGTGCCAGCAGTACAGGGTTGAGGGAGACCCAGTACTTC.

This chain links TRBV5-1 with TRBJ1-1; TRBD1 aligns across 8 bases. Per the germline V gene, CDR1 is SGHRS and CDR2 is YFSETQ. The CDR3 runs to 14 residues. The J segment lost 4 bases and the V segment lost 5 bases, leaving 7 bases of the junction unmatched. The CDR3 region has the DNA TGCGCCAGCAGACAACAGGGGGTTAGCACTGAAGCTTTCTTT. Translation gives CASRQQGVSTEAFF.

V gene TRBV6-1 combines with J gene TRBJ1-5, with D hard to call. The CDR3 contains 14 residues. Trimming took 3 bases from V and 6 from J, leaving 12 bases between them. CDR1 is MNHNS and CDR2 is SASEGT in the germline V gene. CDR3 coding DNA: TGTGCCAGCAGTGAGAGGACTCGCGGTCAGCCCCAGCATTTT. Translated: CASSERTRGQPQHF.

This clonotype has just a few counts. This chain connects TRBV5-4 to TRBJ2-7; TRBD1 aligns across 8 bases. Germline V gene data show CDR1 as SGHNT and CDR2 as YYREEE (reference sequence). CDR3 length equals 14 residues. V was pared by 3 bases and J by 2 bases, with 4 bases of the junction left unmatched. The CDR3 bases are TGTGCCAGCAGCTCCCCGGGACAGGCCTACGAGCAGTACTTC. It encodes CASSSPGQAYEQYF. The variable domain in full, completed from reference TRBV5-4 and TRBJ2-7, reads ETGVTQSPTHLIKTRGQQVTLRCSSQSGHNTVSWYQQALGQGPQFIFQYYREEENGRGNFPPRFSGLQFPNYSSELNVNALELDDSALYLCASSSPGQAYEQYFGPGTRLTVT.

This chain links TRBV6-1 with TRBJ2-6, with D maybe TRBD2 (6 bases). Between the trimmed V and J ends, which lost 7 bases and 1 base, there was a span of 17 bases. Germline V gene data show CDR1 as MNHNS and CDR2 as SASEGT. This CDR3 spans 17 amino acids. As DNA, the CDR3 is TGTGCCAGCACTCCCTCGGTGGGGGGATCTGGGGCCAACGTCCTGACTTTC. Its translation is CASTPSVGGSGANVLTF.

The CDR3 is CASSRQGDSPLHF. CDR3 in DNA: TGTGCCAGCAGCCGACAGGGGGATTCACCCCTCCACTTT. The chain has TRBV11-2 and TRBJ1-6; 9 bases line up with TRBD1. The CDR3 is 13 amino acids. Germline assignment: CDR1 SGHAT and CDR2 FQNNGV. Trimming removed 5 bases from V and 8 bases from J; junction bases left unmatched: 1.

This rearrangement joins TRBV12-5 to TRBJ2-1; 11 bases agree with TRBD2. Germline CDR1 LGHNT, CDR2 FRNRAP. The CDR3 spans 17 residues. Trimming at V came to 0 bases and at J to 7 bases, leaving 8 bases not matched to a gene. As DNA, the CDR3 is TGTGCTAGTGGTTTGGTACTAGCGGGAGATCGTAAGAATGAGCAGTTCTTC. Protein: CASGLVLAGDRKNEQFF.

In DNA, the CDR3 is TGTGCCAGCAGCCTAGGACAGGGAGGAGGTCAAGAGACCCAGTACTTC. It is translated as CASSLGQGGGQETQYF. This chain uses TRBV12-3 or TRBV12-4 with TRBJ2-5, with TRBD1 matching over 8 bases. The CDR3 length is 16 residues. J was trimmed by 2 bases and V by 6 bases; bases with no gene match: 11.

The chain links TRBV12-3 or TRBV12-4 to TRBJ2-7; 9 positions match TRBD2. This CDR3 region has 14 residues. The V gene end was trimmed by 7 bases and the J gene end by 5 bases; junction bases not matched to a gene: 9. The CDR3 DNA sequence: TGTGCCAGCATTGGGGGTAGCGGGAGCGACGAGCAGTACTTC. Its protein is CASIGGSGSDEQYF.

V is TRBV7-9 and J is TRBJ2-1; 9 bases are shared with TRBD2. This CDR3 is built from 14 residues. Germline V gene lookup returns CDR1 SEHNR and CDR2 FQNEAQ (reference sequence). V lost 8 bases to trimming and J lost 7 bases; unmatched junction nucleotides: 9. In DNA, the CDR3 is TGTGCCAGCGGCGGGGGGGTTTCTTGGAATGAGCAGTTCTTC. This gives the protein CASGGGVSWNEQFF.

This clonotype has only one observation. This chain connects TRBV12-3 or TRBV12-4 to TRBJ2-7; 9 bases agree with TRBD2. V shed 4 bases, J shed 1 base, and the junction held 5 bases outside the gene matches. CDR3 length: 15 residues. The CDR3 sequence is CASSSAGGPSYEQYF. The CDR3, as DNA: TGTGCCAGCAGTTCAGCGGGAGGTCCTTCCTACGAGCAGTACTTC.

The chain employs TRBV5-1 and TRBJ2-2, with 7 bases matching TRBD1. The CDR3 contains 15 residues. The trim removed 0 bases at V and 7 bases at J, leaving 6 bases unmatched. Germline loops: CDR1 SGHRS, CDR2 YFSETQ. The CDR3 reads CASSLVTGQDGELFF. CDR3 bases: TGCGCCAGCAGCTTGGTGACAGGGCAAGACGGGGAGCTGTTTTTT. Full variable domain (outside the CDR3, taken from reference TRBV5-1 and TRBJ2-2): KAGVTQTPRYLIKTRGQQVTLSCSPISGHRSVSWYQQTPGQGLQFLFEYFSETQRNKGNFPGRFSGRQFSNSRSEMNVSTLELGDSALYLCASSLVTGQDGELFFGEGSRLTVL.

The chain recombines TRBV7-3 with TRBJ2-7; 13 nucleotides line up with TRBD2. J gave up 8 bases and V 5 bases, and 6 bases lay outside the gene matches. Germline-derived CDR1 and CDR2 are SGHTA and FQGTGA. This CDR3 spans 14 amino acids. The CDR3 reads CASSPGLAGAKQYF. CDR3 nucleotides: TGTGCCAGCAGCCCCGGACTAGCGGGAGCTAAGCAGTACTTC.

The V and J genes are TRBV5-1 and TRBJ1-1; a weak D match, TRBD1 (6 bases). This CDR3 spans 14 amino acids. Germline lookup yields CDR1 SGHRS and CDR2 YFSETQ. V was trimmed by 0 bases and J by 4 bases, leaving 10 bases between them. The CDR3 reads CASSLAQGGTEAFF. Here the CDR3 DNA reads TGCGCCAGCAGCTTGGCACAGGGCGGCACTGAAGCTTTCTTT.

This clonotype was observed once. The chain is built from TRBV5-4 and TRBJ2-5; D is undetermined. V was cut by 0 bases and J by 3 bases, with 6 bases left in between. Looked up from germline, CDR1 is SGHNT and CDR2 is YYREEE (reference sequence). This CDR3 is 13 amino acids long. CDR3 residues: CASSLARKETQYF. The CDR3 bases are TGTGCCAGCAGCTTGGCCAGGAAAGAGACCCAGTACTTC.

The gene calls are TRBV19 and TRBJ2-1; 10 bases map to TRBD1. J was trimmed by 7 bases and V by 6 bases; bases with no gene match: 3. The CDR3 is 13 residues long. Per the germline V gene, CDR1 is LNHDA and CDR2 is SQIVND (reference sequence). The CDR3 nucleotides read TGTGCCAGTAGCGGGACAGGGGTGAATGAGCAGTTCTTC. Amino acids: CASSGTGVNEQFF. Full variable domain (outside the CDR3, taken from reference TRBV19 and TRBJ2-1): DGGITQSPKYLFRKEGQNVTLSCEQNLNHDAMYWYRQDPGQGLRLIYYSQIVNDFQKGDIAEGYSVSREKKESFPLTVTSAQKNPTAFYLCASSGTGVNEQFFGPGTRLTVL.

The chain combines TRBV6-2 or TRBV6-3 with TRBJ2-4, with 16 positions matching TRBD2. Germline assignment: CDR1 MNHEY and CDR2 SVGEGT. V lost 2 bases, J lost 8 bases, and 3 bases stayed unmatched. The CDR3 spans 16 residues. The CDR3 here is CASSYGTSGRGYIQYF. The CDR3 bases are TGTGCCAGCAGTTACGGGACTAGCGGGAGGGGTTACATTCAGTACTTC.

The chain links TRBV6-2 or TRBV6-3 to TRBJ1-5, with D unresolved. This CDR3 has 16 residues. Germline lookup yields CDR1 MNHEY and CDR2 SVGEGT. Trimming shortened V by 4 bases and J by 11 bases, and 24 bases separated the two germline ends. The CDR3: CASSLPPGMGILAQHF. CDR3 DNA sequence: TGTGCCAGCAGTTTGCCGCCGGGGATGGGGATATTGGCCCAGCATTTT.

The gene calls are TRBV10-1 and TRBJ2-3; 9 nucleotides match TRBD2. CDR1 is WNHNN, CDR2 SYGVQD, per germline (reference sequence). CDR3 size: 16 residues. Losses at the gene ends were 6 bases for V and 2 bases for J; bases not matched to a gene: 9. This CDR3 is CASSHRTSGSTDTQYF. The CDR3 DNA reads TGCGCCAGCAGCCACCGAACTAGCGGGTCCACAGATACGCAGTATTTT.

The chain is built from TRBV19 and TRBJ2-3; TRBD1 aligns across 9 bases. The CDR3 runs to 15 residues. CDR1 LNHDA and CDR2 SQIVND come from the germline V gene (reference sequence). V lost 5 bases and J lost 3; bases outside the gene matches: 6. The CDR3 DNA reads TGTGCCAGTAGTGGGGACAGGGTCAGGACAGATACGCAGTATTTT. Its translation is CASSGDRVRTDTQYF.

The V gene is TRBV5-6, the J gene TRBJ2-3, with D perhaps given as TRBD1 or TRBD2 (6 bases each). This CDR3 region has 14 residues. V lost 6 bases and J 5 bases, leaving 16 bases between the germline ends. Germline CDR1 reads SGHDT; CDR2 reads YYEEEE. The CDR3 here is CASMAGGRGDTQYF. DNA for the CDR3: TGTGCCAGCATGGCCGGGGGCCGGGGAGATACGCAGTATTTT.